The 7 T cell receptor beta chains in this list originate from one sample, sequenced in a study of blood T cell repertoires in COVID-19. Data came from immunoSEQ multiplex PCR; TCRdb stores just in-frame clones and leaves some out. The table has some 150,000 clones, about 79% seen once. Sequences were obtained from peripheral blood. The receptors originated from a woman in her 50s in a cohort sampled during active or convalescent COVID-19.

This chain uses TRBV6-5 with TRBJ1-2; D unresolved. CDR1 is MNHEY and CDR2 is SVGAGI in the germline V gene. The CDR3 spans 13 residues. Trimming took 6 bases from V and 1 from J, leaving 9 bases between them. The CDR3 loop is CASRTRGNYGYTF. The CDR3 DNA is TGTGCCAGCAGGACCCGGGGTAACTATGGCTACACCTTC.

The rearrangement uses TRBV4-3 and TRBJ1-1; a possible D gene is TRBD1 (5 bases). V was pared by 0 bases and J by 6 bases, with 11 bases between. The CDR3 spans 14 residues. The V gene's germline CDR1 is LGHNA and CDR2 YSLEER. CDR3 in DNA: TGCGCCAGCAGCCAAGAAATTAGGGGCGCTGAAGCTTTCTTT. This gives the protein CASSQEIRGAEAFF.

This rearrangement joins TRBV4-3 to TRBJ2-7, with 9 bases fitting TRBD1. The CDR3 is 18 residues long. In germline, CDR1 is LGHNA, CDR2 YSLEER. After removal of 0 bases from V and 4 bases from J, the junction contained 13 bases not matched to a gene. CDR3: CASSQDPAGTGSLYEQYF. CDR3 DNA sequence: TGCGCCAGCAGCCAAGACCCTGCCGGGACAGGGTCCTTATACGAGCAGTACTTC.

V usage is TRBV7-9 and J usage is TRBJ1-1, with 9 bases that match TRBD1. V trimming: 5 bases; J trimming: 1 base; junction bases outside the gene matches: 5. The CDR3 is 15 amino acids. Germline values: CDR1 SEHNR, CDR2 FQNEAQ (reference sequence). In nucleotides, the CDR3 is TGTGCCAGCAGCGCGGACAGGGGAGGGAACACTGAAGCTTTCTTT. Its translation is CASSADRGGNTEAFF.

This clone showed up just a few times. This rearrangement joins TRBV7-8 to TRBJ2-3; tentative D call: TRBD1 (7 bases). Germline values: CDR1 SGHVS, CDR2 FQNEAQ. V lost 2 bases, J lost 5 bases, and 14 bases lay in between. This CDR3 has 15 amino acids. The CDR3 is CASSLRGQGGDTQYF. The CDR3 DNA follows: TGTGCCAGCAGCTTAAGAGGGCAGGGGGGAGATACGCAGTATTTT.

The V call is TRBV29-1, the J call TRBJ1-4; TRBD1 matches 8 bases. The CDR3 consists of 14 residues. Germline V lookup: CDR1 SQVTM, CDR2 ANQGSEA. V dropped 6 bases and J dropped 0; count of bases not matched to a gene: 3. This chain's CDR3 is CSVATGATNEKLFF. The CDR3 DNA follows: TGCAGCGTCGCGACAGGGGCAACTAATGAAAAACTGTTTTTT.

The chain has TRBV18 and TRBJ1-1; D remains ambiguous. Germline CDR1 KGHSH, CDR2 LQKENI. CDR3 length: 12 amino acids. V gave up 0 bases and J gave up 10 bases, with 9 bases separating them. CDR3 DNA sequence: TGTGCCAGCTCACCACCTTTACTTCCAGCTTTCTTT. Translated, it gives CASSPPLLPAFF.